Listed below are T cell receptor beta chains from one sample, sequenced in a study of vaccination effects on CD4 cells after COVID-19. Sequencing was performed with immunoSEQ multiplex PCR; in TCRdb, only in-frame clones are kept and a portion is missing. The sample yields approximately 26,000 clones, about 75% seen once. For these receptors, no antigen is known. The specimen was CD4+ T cells from PBMCs cultured with SARS-CoV-2 spike peptides, collected before COVID-19 vaccination. All receptors come from a human donor who had a prior SARS-CoV-2 infection. The CDR3 runs from the conserved cysteine through the conserved F or W. The D gene is left open where the match is weak. Clone size, where shown, is once, few, many, or a class for clones that have expanded.

D gene	V gene	clone size	J gene	CDR3 protein	CDR3 DNA
.	TRBV27	.	TRBJ1-1	CASSFLPLGYTEAFF	TGTGCCAGCAGTTTCCTCCCCCTCGGATACACTGAAGCTTTCTTT
.	TRBV6-1	.	TRBJ2-7	CASSEDRVLTEQYF	TGTGCCAGCAGTGAAGACAGGGTATTGACCGAGCAGTACTTC
TRBD1	TRBV19	few	TRBJ2-7	CASSATGTGGSYEQYF	TGTGCCAGTAGTGCTACCGGGACAGGGGGGTCCTACGAGCAGTACTTC
.	TRBV6-5	.	TRBJ2-2	CASSNSGTGELFF	TGTGCCAGCAGCAACTCGGGGACCGGGGAGCTGTTTTTT
TRBD1	TRBV27	.	TRBJ1-5	CASKIRDRGSNQPQHF	TGTGCCAGCAAAATCAGGGACAGGGGGAGCAATCAGCCCCAGCATTTT
.	TRBV4-3	once	TRBJ2-3	CASSHRGGPDTQYF	TGCGCCAGCAGCCATCGAGGGGGGCCAGATACGCAGTATTTT
TRBD1	TRBV9	.	TRBJ1-6	CASSAGGSPLYNSPLHF	TGTGCCAGCAGCGCAGGGGGTAGCCCTCTTTATAATTCACCCCTCCACTTT
TRBD2	TRBV6-2/TRBV6-3	.	TRBJ2-3	CASSWGLDNTDTQYF	TGTGCCAGCAGTTGGGGACTAGACAACACAGATACGCAGTATTTT
TRBD2	TRBV18	.	TRBJ2-3	CASSPFGRGALTDTQYF	TGTGCCAGCTCACCATTTGGGCGGGGGGCCCTAACAGATACGCAGTATTTT
.	TRBV7-3	.	TRBJ2-3	CASSQTSVDTQYF	TGTGCCAGCAGTCAGACTAGTGTAGATACGCAGTATTTT
.	TRBV20-1	few	TRBJ1-2	CSASGLAYGYTF	TGCAGTGCTAGTGGCTTGGCCTATGGCTACACCTTC
TRBD1	TRBV6-5	.	TRBJ1-5	CARNTGERQPQHF	TGTGCCAGAAACACAGGGGAGAGACAGCCCCAGCATTTT
.	TRBV5-1	.	TRBJ1-1	CASSLREYMNTEAFF	TGCGCCAGCAGCTTGAGAGAGTACATGAACACTGAAGCTTTCTTT
.	TRBV3-1/TRBV3-2	few	TRBJ1-5	CASSPNPRQPQHF	TGTGCCAGCAGCCCCAATCCACGCCAGCCCCAGCATTTT
TRBD2	TRBV7-9	.	TRBJ2-7	CASSNLAGGRYEQYF	TGTGCCAGCAGCAACCTAGCGGGGGGGCGGTACGAGCAGTACTTC
TRBD2	TRBV6-4	.	TRBJ2-5	CASSGTSGRTQETQYF	TGTGCCAGCAGCGGGACTAGCGGGAGGACCCAAGAGACCCAGTACTTC
.	TRBV6-5	few	TRBJ1-6	CASSYDTLANSPLHF	TGTGCCAGCAGTTACGACACCCTCGCCAATTCACCCCTCCACTTT
.	TRBV7-2	.	TRBJ2-3	CASSLRDTQYF	TGTGCCAGCAGCTTAAGAGATACGCAGTATTTT
TRBD1	TRBV11-3	.	TRBJ2-5	CASSLRSGGQETQYF	TGTGCCAGCAGCTTAAGGTCAGGGGGTCAGGAGACCCAGTACTTC
TRBD2	TRBV27	.	TRBJ2-1	CASRTHQTSGGEQFF	TGTGCCAGCAGAACACATCAGACTAGCGGGGGGGAGCAGTTCTTC
TRBD2	TRBV5-1	.	TRBJ2-5	CASSLLPGTTEGGTQYF	TGCGCCAGCAGCTTGCTCCCCGGGACTACCGAGGGTGGGACCCAGTACTTC
.	TRBV6-2/TRBV6-3	.	TRBJ2-5	CASSYLPAGFSTETQYF	TGTGCCAGCAGTTACCTCCCAGCGGGCTTTTCGACAGAGACCCAGTACTTC
TRBD2	TRBV9	.	TRBJ2-1	CASSVGPNRAGELPDWNEQFF	TGTGCCAGCAGCGTAGGCCCGAATAGGGCGGGGGAACTCCCAGATTGGAATGAGCAGTTCTTC
.	TRBV5-1	few	TRBJ1-3	CASSLTVSGNTIYF	TGCGCCAGCAGCTTGACAGTCTCTGGAAACACCATATATTTT
TRBD2	TRBV4-3	few	TRBJ2-3	CASRGREGADTQYF	TGCGCCAGCAGGGGGCGGGAGGGTGCAGATACGCAGTATTTT
.	TRBV5-6	once	TRBJ1-1	CASSLVGRGNTEAFF	TGTGCCAGCAGCTTGGTTGGCCGAGGGAACACTGAAGCTTTCTTT
.	TRBV4-2	few	TRBJ1-6	CASSQESNSPLHF	TGTGCCAGCAGCCAAGAATCCAATTCACCCCTCCACTTT
TRBD1	TRBV11-3	.	TRBJ2-6	CASSSRQGSSGANVLTF	TGTGCCAGCAGCTCCCGACAGGGTAGCTCTGGGGCCAACGTCCTGACTTTC
TRBD2	TRBV4-3	few	TRBJ2-7	CASRIAGDRGEQYF	TGCGCCAGCAGAATAGCGGGAGACCGAGGGGAGCAGTACTTC
TRBD1	TRBV12-3/TRBV12-4	.	TRBJ1-2	CASSTGERYGYTF	TGTGCCAGCAGTACAGGGGAACGCTATGGCTACACCTTC
TRBD2	TRBV5-1	.	TRBJ2-3	CASSPGLAGADTQYF	TGCGCCAGCAGCCCCGGACTAGCGGGGGCAGATACGCAGTATTTT
.	TRBV6-6	.	TRBJ1-1	CASIGRQEGNTEAFF	TGTGCCAGCATAGGTCGACAGGAAGGGAACACTGAAGCTTTCTTT
TRBD1	TRBV24-1	.	TRBJ1-4	CATSDSRDSPNEKLFF	TGTGCCACCAGTGATTCCCGGGACAGCCCTAATGAAAAACTGTTTTTT
.	TRBV4-1	.	TRBJ2-7	CASSQAATDTYEQYF	TGCGCCAGCAGCCAAGCCGCGACGGACACCTACGAGCAGTACTTC
.	TRBV7-2	few	TRBJ2-7	CASSFRLVTAEQYF	TGTGCCAGCAGCTTCCGACTAGTCACCGCCGAGCAGTACTTC
.	TRBV2	.	TRBJ2-7	CASTTQRESYEQYF	TGTGCCAGCACAACCCAGAGGGAATCCTACGAGCAGTACTTC
TRBD1	TRBV7-2	once	TRBJ2-7	CASNNGYRGQTPYEQYF	TGTGCCAGCAATAACGGGTATCGGGGACAGACCCCCTACGAGCAGTACTTC
.	TRBV2	few	TRBJ2-1	CASSEWGPNNEQFF	TGTGCCAGCAGTGAATGGGGGCCGAACAATGAGCAGTTCTTC
.	TRBV12-2	.	TRBJ1-1	CASHRTGGVYTEAFF	TGTGCAAGTCACCGGACAGGGGGAGTTTACACTGAAGCTTTCTTT
.	TRBV12-3/TRBV12-4	.	TRBJ1-2	CASWNRINGYTF	TGTGCCAGCTGGAACAGGATTAATGGCTACACCTTC
.	TRBV18	few	TRBJ1-2	CASSPPSRDYYGYTF	TGTGCCAGCTCACCACCGTCGCGCGACTATTATGGCTACACCTTC
.	TRBV5-1	.	TRBJ2-7	CASSLDGDSEQYF	TGCGCCAGCAGCTTGGATGGGGATTCCGAGCAGTACTTC
.	TRBV3-1/TRBV3-2	.	TRBJ2-1	CASSQDGLGGRGQFF	TGTGCCAGCAGCCAAGATGGACTAGGGGGTAGAGGGCAGTTCTTC
TRBD2	TRBV7-2	.	TRBJ2-3	CASNPTGGALDTQYF	TGTGCCAGCAACCCAACGGGGGGGGCATTAGATACGCAGTATTTT
.	TRBV7-9	few	TRBJ1-2	CASSTALIYGYTF	TGTGCCAGCAGTACGGCCCTCATCTATGGCTACACCTTC
.	TRBV10-3	.	TRBJ2-7	CAIRPTGSSYEQYF	TGTGCCATCAGACCAACTGGGAGCTCCTACGAGCAGTACTTC
.	TRBV4-2	.	TRBJ1-1	CASSQEGQGDTEAFF	TGTGCCAGCAGCCAAGAGGGGCAGGGCGACACTGAAGCTTTCTTT
.	TRBV10-3	.	TRBJ2-2	CAIGGNTGELFF	TGTGCCATCGGAGGGAATACCGGGGAGCTGTTTTTT
.	TRBV9	once	TRBJ1-1	CASSPVSGIMNTEAFF	TGTGCCAGCAGCCCCGTATCGGGCATTATGAACACTGAAGCTTTCTTT
TRBD2	TRBV10-3	few	TRBJ2-3	CAISPTSGGTGDTQYF	TGTGCCATCAGCCCTACTAGCGGGGGGACTGGAGATACGCAGTATTTT
.	TRBV1	.	TRBJ2-2	CTSSQDRDRAGGPCMVLFF	TGCACCAGCAGCCAAGATCGGGATAGGGCGGGGGGGCCTTGTATGGTGCTGTTTTTT
.	TRBV15	.	TRBJ1-2	CATSSRDAGTLGYTF	TGTGCCACCAGCTCCCGGGACGCTGGGACTCTTGGCTACACCTTC
TRBD2	TRBV10-3	.	TRBJ2-3	CAIRLAGESTDTQYF	TGTGCCATCAGACTAGCGGGAGAGAGCACAGATACGCAGTATTTT
TRBD2	TRBV6-6	.	TRBJ2-5	CASTLSGRARETQYF	TGTGCCAGCACCCTTAGCGGGAGGGCCCGGGAGACCCAGTACTTC
TRBD1	TRBV18	.	TRBJ2-6	CASSPGTGVSGANVLTF	TGTGCCAGCTCACCCGGGACAGGCGTCTCTGGGGCCAACGTCCTGACTTTC